This T cell receptor beta chain was sequenced for a study of identical twins. Study-wide findings and caveats: Cord blood beta clonotypes that were abundant carried fewer insertions, and memory repertoires showed no such trend.

On this clonotype: The antigen is unknown.

Each CDR3 protein is one row after TCRdb ran MiXCR on the 5' RACE reads. The sample lists hundreds of thousands of distinct CDR3 sequences; roughly an eighth were seen once. The germline CDR1 and CDR2 sequences are LNHNV and YYDKDF (reference sequence). V was clipped by 5 bases and J by 8 bases, with 20 bases between them. The length of the CDR3 is 15 residues. In addition, the sample was reused for a study of yellow fever vaccine responses in identical twins.

The sequence was collected from a woman aged 18-30 years in good health. The material sequenced was CD8+ T cells sorted from blood. The chain uses TRBV15 and TRBJ2-3; tentatively, D is TRBD1 (5 bases). The CDR3 region is CATSVRQQETATQYF. CDR3 sequence (DNA): TGTGCCACCAGCGTACGGCAACAGGAGACGGCTACGCAGTATTTT.